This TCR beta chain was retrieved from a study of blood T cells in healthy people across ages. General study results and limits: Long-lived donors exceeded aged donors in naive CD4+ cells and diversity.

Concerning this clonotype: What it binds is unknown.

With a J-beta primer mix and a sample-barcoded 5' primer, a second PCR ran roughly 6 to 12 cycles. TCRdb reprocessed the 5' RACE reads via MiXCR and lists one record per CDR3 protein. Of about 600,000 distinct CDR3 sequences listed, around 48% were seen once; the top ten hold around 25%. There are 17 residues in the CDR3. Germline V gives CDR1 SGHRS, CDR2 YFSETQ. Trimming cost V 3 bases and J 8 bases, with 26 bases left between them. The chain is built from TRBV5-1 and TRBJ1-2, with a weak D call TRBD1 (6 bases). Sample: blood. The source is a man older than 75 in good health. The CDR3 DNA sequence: TGCGCCAGCAGCTCTGGAACGGTCGGTGGCAGGGGATTCGGCTACACCTTC. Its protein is CASSSGTVGGRGFGYTF.